These T cell receptor beta chains were read from a single sample in a study of CD8+CD57+ T cells in acquired aplastic anemia. Each CDR3 protein gets one entry after TCRdb re-called the reads with MiXCR. The sample includes 350,000 to 450,000 distinct CDR3 sequences, 60% to 80% of them seen just once. Sequencing was carried out using sorted CD4+, CD8+, or CD8+CD57+ T cells (not recorded which) from PBMCs. These receptors originate from a human donor in good health, serving as a control. The CDR3 runs from the conserved cysteine through the conserved F or W. A D gene is named only where the DNA matches it firmly. Size tells how often a clone was seen (once, few, many) or the class of an expanded clone, and some rows leave it out.

V,D,J,size,DNA,CDR3
TRBV12-3/TRBV12-4,-,TRBJ1-3,-,TGTGCCAGCACCTTGGGAAGTGGAAACACCATATATTTT,CASTLGSGNTIYF
TRBV12-3/TRBV12-4,-,TRBJ1-6,-,TGTGCCAGTCGTACCGGGCCATTAGACTCGCCCCTCCAGTTT,CASRTGPLDSPLQF
TRBV15,-,TRBJ2-5,-,TGTGCCACCAGCGGACAGAGCGATCGGCCCCAGTACTTC,CATSGQSDRPQYF
TRBV7-6,-,TRBJ2-7,-,TGTGCCAGCAGCGTAGCACCCCCCTGCGAGCAGTACTTC,CASSVAPPCEQYF
TRBV2,TRBD2,TRBJ2-2,-,TGTGCCAGCAGTGTGAGACTAGCCAACACCCGGGAGCTGTTTTTT,CASSVRLANTRELFF
TRBV11-2,-,TRBJ2-7,many,TGTGCCAGCAGCTTAGCCAGGTTGCCGAACTACGAGCAGTACTTC,CASSLARLPNYEQYF
TRBV5-1,-,TRBJ1-1,-,TGCGCCAGCAGCTTGGCCGCTGGTGCAAGTGAAGCTTTCTTT,CASSLAAGASEAFF
TRBV15,-,TRBJ2-5,-,TGTGCCACCAGCAGGATGGGTACGGGGACCCAGTACTTC,CATSRMGTGTQYF
TRBV15,TRBD2,TRBJ2-1,few,TGTGCCGCCGGCAGAGCCCGACTAGCGGGGGGGTACAATGAGCAGTTCTTC,CAAGRARLAGGYNEQFF
TRBV20-1,-,TRBJ1-5,-,TGCAGTGCTAGAAGAAGTCGCGGGGAAAAGGACAATCAGCCCCAGCATTTT,CSARRSRGEKDNQPQHF
TRBV7-3,TRBD2,TRBJ2-7,-,TGCGCCAGCAGTCCCGGGACGGGCGGGGGGATGCAGTACTTC,CASSPGTGGGMQYF
TRBV5-8,-,TRBJ1-1,-,TGTGCCAGCAGCTTCCCCAGGGCTGAAGCTTTCTTT,CASSFPRAEAFF
TRBV29-1,-,TRBJ2-3,-,TGCAGCGTTGACAGAGGAGGGGGCGGGGAGCAGTATTTT,CSVDRGGGGEQYF
TRBV19,-,TRBJ1-5,few,TGTGCCAGTGGGAGAACCCGAGACAATCAGCCCCAGCATTTT,CASGRTRDNQPQHF
TRBV7-2,-,TRBJ1-2,-,TGTGCCAGCAGCCTCCCTGTCCCTGACAGGTTGGGGGATCGCTATGGCTACACCTTC,CASSLPVPDRLGDRYGYTF
TRBV20-1,-,TRBJ2-7,-,TGCAGTGCTAGAGAGAGGTACGAAGAGCACTTC,CSARERYEEHF
TRBV10-3,-,TRBJ2-3,many,TGTGCCATCAGTGAGTCCCCAGGGAAAGGCACAGATACGCAGTATTTT,CAISESPGKGTDTQYF
TRBV2,-,TRBJ2-3,-,TGTGCCAGCGCCGGACTGTGGCCGGATACGCAGTATTTT,CASAGLWPDTQYF
TRBV4-1,-,TRBJ1-1,many,TGCGCCAGCAGCCAAGAGACAGGTCGGGGTCGTGGAGCTTTCTTT,CASSQETGRGRGAFF
TRBV10-3,-,TRBJ1-2,few,TGTGCCATCAGTGAGTCTGCAGGTCTTGGGGCTGGCTACACCTTC,CAISESAGLGAGYTF
TRBV7-2,TRBD2,TRBJ2-3,-,TGTGCCAGCAGCCTAGTGTTGGCGGGGGGGAGCACAGATACGCAGTATTTT,CASSLVLAGGSTDTQYF
TRBV7-2,-,TRBJ2-5,-,TGTGCCAGCAGCCCTTCCGGACCCACTAGGGACCACCCATTC,CASSPSGPTRDHPF
TRBV2,-,TRBJ2-7,few,TGTGCCAGCAGTGTGACTCTACGTAACGAGCAGTACTTC,CASSVTLRNEQYF
TRBV10-3,TRBD1,TRBJ1-1,many,TGTGCCATTAAGGGACAGCCAAACACTGAAGCTTTCTTT,CAIKGQPNTEAFF
TRBV7-8,-,TRBJ1-5,-,TGTGCCAGCAGCTTAGATCGCGCACAAGATCGACCCCAGCATTTT,CASSLDRAQDRPQHF
TRBV4-3,-,TRBJ2-1,-,TGCGCCAGCTGGGGGGGCCCAGATGATGAGCAGTTCTTC,CASWGGPDDEQFF
TRBV20-1,-,TRBJ1-4,many,TGCAGTGCCCTAGTCTCGGGGGGCGGCGAAAAACTGTTTTTT,CSALVSGGGEKLFF
TRBV5-1,-,TRBJ1-6,-,TGCGCCAGCAGCTTGATGCAGGAGACTGACTCACCCCTCCACTTT,CASSLMQETDSPLHF
TRBV5-6,-,TRBJ1-3,-,TGTGCCAGCAGCTCAAACGGTCACACCATATATTTT,CASSSNGHTIYF
TRBV12-5,-,TRBJ1-5,-,TGTGCCAGTGGTGTACAGGAAGGCAATCAGCCCCAGCATTTT,CASGVQEGNQPQHF
TRBV19,-,TRBJ2-5,-,TGTGCCAGTAGCCGTCAGAGGAATCAGCGCGAGCATTTTGACTTT,CASSRQRNQREHFDF
TRBV7-2,TRBD1,TRBJ2-3,-,TGTGCCAGCGGCCGGGACAGGGGGCCAGATACGCAGTATTTT,CASGRDRGPDTQYF
TRBV19,TRBD1,TRBJ1-1,-,TGTGCCAGTAGTAACGGACAGGGCCTTGAAGCTTTCTTT,CASSNGQGLEAFF
TRBV10-3,-,TRBJ1-6,-,TGTGCCATCAGTGAGGGACCGGATTCACCCCTCCACTTT,CAISEGPDSPLHF
TRBV20-1,-,TRBJ2-2,many,TGCAGTGCCCCGGCACTCCAGCCATGGACCGGGGAGCTGTTTTTT,CSAPALQPWTGELFF
TRBV5-5,-,TRBJ2-3,once,TGTGCCAGCAGCTTGGATCTTCGTCAAGCCTCTAGCACAGATACGCAGTATTTT,CASSLDLRQASSTDTQYF
TRBV12-3/TRBV12-4,-,TRBJ1-5,-,TGTGCCAGCAGTCTTGCAGCCGAGGGTCGCAATCAGCCCCAGCATTTT,CASSLAAEGRNQPQHF
TRBV20-1,TRBD1,TRBJ2-1,-,TGCAGTGCAAACCGGGACAGAACCTACGATGAGCAGTTCTTC,CSANRDRTYDEQFF
TRBV7-6,-,TRBJ2-7,-,TGTGCCAGCAGCTTAGGGCCAGGCGGACGCAGCGGGTACGAGCAGTACTTC,CASSLGPGGRSGYEQYF
TRBV7-6,-,TRBJ1-6,-,TGTGCCAGCAGCCCGGGTCAGGAATCACCCCTCCACTTT,CASSPGQESPLHF
TRBV19,-,TRBJ1-6,many,TGTGCCAGTAGCCGGAGGATAACCGGGACGGAGAATTCACCCCTCCACTTT,CASSRRITGTENSPLHF